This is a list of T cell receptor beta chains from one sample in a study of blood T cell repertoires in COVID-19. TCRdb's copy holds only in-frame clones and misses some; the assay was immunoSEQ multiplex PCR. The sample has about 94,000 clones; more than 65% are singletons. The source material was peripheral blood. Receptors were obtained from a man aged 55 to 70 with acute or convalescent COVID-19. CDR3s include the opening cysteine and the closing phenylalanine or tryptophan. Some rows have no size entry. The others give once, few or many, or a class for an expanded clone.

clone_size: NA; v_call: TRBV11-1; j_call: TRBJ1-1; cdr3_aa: CASSLGTVTEAFF
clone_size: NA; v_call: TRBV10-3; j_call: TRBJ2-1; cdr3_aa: CAIQRGGGNEQFF
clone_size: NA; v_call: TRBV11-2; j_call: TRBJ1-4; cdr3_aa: CASSLGQDGNEKLFF
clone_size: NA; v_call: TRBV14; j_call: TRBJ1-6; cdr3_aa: CASSQMDRTNSPLHF
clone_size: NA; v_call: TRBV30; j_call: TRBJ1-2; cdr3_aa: CAWSEQETAGYTF
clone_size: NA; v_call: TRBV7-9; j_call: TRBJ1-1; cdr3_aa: CASSLAGGRTEAFF
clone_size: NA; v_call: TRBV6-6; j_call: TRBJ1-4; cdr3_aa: CASKRGHLEKLFF
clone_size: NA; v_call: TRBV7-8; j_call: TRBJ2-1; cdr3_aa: CASSLGGTGGNEQFF
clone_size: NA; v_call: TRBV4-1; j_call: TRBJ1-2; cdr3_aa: CASSQPGQGAYGYTF
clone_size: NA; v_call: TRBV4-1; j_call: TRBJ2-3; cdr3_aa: CASSHPTGSRTDTQYF
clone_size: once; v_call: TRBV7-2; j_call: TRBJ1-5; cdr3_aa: CASSLLQGSNQPQHF
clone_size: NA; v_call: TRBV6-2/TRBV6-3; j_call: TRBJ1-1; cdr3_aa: CASSYGQGQEAFF
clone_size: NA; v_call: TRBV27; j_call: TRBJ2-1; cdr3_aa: CASIAPIGDRGRDEQFF
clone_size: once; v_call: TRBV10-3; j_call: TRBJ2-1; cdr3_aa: CATSGDPAGTIYNEQFF
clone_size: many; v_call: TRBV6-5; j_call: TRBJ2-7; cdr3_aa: CASSYSRGYEQYF
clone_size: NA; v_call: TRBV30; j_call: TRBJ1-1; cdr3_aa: CAWRSTQGLGEAFF
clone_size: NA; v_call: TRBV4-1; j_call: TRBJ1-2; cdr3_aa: CASSQDSPWTVGYTF
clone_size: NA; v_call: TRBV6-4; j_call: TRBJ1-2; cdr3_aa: CASSSQGPRVGYGYTF
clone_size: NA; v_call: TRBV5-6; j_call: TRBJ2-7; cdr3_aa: CASSLTGTVEQYF
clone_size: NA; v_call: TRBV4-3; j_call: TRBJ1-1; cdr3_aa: CASSQIRGNTEAFF
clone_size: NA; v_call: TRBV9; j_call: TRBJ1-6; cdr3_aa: CASSVDSYNSPLHF
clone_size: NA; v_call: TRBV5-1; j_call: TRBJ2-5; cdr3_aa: CASSQSHRTGGRETQYF
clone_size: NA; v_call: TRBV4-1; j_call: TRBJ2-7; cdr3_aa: CASSQGGQGAQSYEQYF